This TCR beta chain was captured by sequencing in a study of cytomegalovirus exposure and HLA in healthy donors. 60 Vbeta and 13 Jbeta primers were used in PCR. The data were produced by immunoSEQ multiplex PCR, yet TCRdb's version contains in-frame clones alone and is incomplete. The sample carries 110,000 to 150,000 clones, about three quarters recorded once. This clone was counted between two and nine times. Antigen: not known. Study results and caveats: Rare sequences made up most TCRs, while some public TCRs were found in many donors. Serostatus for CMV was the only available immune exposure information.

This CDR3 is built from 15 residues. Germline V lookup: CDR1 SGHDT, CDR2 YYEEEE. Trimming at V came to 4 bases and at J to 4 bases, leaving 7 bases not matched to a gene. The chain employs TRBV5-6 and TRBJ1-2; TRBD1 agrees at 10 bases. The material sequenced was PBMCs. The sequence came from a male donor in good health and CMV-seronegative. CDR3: CASSPGTGVIYGYTF. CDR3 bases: TGTGCCAGCAGCCCAGGGACAGGGGTCATCTATGGCTACACCTTC.